The subject of this entry is one T cell receptor beta chain. Its antigen is as yet unknown. This table comes from immunoSEQ multiplex PCR, and its TCRdb copy is limited to in-frame clones, with some not included. This table has over a thousand clones, about 82% appearing once. CDR3 length equals 14 residues. With 6 bases clipped from V and 5 bases from J, the junction kept 8 bases outside the gene matches. Germline lookup yields CDR1 MDHEN and CDR2 SYDVKM. The sample comes from a study of immune evolution from preneoplasia to lung adenocarcinoma. Regarding the study as a whole: Top clone share appeared to fall from AAH through AIS, MIA, adenocarcinoma. Normal lung had highest clonality; later lesions appeared denser, more diverse.

The V call is TRBV28, the J call TRBJ2-5; the match to TRBD1 covers 8 bases. The specimen sequenced was FFPE tissue from an adenomatous hyperplasia lung lesion. Subset reported: atypical adenomatous hyperplasia (AAH), lung preneoplasia. The sequence came from a person in their sixties or seventies with lung adenocarcinoma. The CDR3 loop reads CASSQAGGGETQYF. The CDR3 nucleotides read TGTGCCAGCAGCCAAGCAGGGGGCGGGGAGACCCAGTACTTC.